This T cell receptor beta chain was profiled in a study of OX40 agonist ivuxolimab in advanced cancers. Only in-frame clones appear in the TCRdb table, and some are missing; sequencing was by immunoSEQ multiplex PCR. The sample yields roughly 75,000 clones, 70% to 90% seen once. The clonotype comes from an adult with an advanced solid tumor such as melanoma, head and neck, liver or kidney cancer. The input for sequencing was CD4+ or CD8+ T cells sorted from blood, taken in a trial of the OX40 agonist ivuxolimab.

Here the CDR3 reads CASSLASAGGYEQYF. The CDR3 nucleotides are TGTGCCAGCAGCTTAGCCTCGGCAGGGGGCTACGAGCAGTACTTC. The genes are TRBV7-8 and TRBJ2-7; the match to TRBD1 covers 7 bases. Germline CDR1 is SGHVS and CDR2 is FQNEAQ. Trimming cost V 0 bases and J 3 bases; bases outside gene matches: 5. The CDR3 is 15 amino acids.